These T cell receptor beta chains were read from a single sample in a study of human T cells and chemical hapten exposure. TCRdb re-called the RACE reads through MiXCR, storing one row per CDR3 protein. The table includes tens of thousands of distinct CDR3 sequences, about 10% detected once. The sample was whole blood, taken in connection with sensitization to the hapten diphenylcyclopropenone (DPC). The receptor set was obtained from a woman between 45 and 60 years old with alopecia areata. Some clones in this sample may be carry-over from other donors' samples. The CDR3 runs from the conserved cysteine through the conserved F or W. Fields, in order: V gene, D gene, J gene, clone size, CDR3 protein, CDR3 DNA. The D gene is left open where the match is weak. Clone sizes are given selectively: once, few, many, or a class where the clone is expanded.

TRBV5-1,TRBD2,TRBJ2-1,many,CASSKTSGTYNEQFF,TGCGCCAGCAGTAAAACTAGCGGGACCTACAATGAGCAGTTCTTC
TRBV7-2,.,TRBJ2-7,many,CASSPLGAYEQYF,TGTGCCAGCAGCCCTCTTGGAGCCTACGAGCAGTACTTC
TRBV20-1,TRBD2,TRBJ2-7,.,CSARPPGTSGSRSYEQYF,TGCAGTGCTAGACCCCCCGGGACTAGCGGGAGTCGTTCCTACGAGCAGTACTTC
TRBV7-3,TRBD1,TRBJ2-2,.,CASRGQGGTGELFF,TGTGCCAGCAGGGGACAGGGCGGCACCGGGGAGCTGTTTTTT
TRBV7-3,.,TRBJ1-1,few,CASSPQSGRLNTEAFF,TGTGCCAGCAGCCCTCAATCGGGACGGTTGAACACTGAAGCTTTCTTT
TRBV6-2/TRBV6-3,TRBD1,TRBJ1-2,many,CASSYRTGPSNYGYTF,TGTGCCAGCAGTTACCGGACAGGACCCTCTAACTATGGCTACACCTTC
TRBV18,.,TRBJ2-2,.,CASSRQGRNTGELFF,TGTGCCAGCTCACGGCAGGGGCGGAACACCGGGGAGCTGTTTTTT
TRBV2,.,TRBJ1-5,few,CAGARVGEPQHF,TGTGCAGGCGCCAGGGTGGGTGAGCCCCAGCATTTT
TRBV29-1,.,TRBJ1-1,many,CSVGGTGGPTEAFF,TGCAGCGTTGGGGGCACCGGGGGCCCCACTGAAGCTTTCTTT
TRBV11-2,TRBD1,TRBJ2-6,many,CASSLGTGRSGANVLTF,TGTGCCAGCAGCTTAGGGACAGGACGCTCTGGGGCCAACGTCCTGACTTTC
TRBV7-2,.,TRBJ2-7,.,CASKGIEYEQYF,TGTGCCAGCAAGGGGATAGAATACGAGCAGTACTTC
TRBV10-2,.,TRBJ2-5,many,CATRGASVQETQYF,TGCGCCACGAGAGGGGCTAGCGTCCAAGAGACCCAGTACTTC
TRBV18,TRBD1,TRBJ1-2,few,CASSPTGGNGYTF,TGTGCCAGCTCACCGACAGGGGGGAATGGCTACACCTTC
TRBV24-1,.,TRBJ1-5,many,CATSDSRNNQPQHF,TGTGCCACCAGTGACAGCCGGAATAATCAGCCCCAGCATTTT
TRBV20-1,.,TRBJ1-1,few,CSARAGTYPFF,TGCAGTGCTAGAGCCGGGACCTACCCTTTCTTT
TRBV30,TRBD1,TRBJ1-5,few,CAWRKKTGEGNQPQHF,TGTGCCTGGAGGAAGAAGACAGGGGAGGGCAATCAGCCCCAGCATTTT
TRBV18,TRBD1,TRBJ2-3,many,CASFVNRGPDTQYF,TGTGCCAGCTTTGTGAACAGGGGGCCAGATACGCAGTATTTT
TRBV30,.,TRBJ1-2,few,CAWWKKGKYGYTF,TGTGCCTGGTGGAAGAAGGGCAAGTATGGCTACACCTTC
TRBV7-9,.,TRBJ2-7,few,CASSPTSSYEQYF,TGTGCCAGCAGTCCGACTAGCTCCTACGAGCAGTACTTC
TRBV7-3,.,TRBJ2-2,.,CASSRRSGELFF,TGTGCCAGCAGCCGAAGATCCGGGGAGCTGTTTTTT
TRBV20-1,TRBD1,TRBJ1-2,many,CSAPETGTGGVYYGYTF,TGCAGTGCACCAGAGACCGGGACAGGGGGCGTTTACTATGGCTACACCTTC
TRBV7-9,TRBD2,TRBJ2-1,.,CASSSYPGLAGGHEQFF,TGTGCCAGCAGCTCGTACCCGGGACTAGCGGGAGGCCATGAGCAGTTCTTC
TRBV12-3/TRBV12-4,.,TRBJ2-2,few,CASGRLGGSGELFF,TGTGCCAGCGGCCGACTAGGGGGGTCCGGGGAGCTGTTTTTT
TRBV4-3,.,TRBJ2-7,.,CASSPEDWFYEQYF,TGCGCCAGCAGCCCTGAGGACTGGTTCTACGAGCAGTACTTC
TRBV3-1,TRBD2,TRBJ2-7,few,CASSPLGLAAYEQYF,TGTGCCAGCAGCCCCTTGGGACTAGCGGCCTACGAGCAGTACTTC
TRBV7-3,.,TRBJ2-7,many,CASSLEVGSYEQYF,TGTGCCAGCAGCCTTGAGGTAGGGTCCTACGAGCAGTACTTC
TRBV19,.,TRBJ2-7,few,CASSPAGGRNEQYF,TGTGCCAGTAGTCCGGCAGGGGGGAGGAACGAGCAGTACTTC
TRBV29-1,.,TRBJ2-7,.,CSAWDHGLPEQYF,TGCAGCGCCTGGGACCACGGCCTTCCCGAGCAGTACTTC
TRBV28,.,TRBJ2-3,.,CASSLLRRSTSTDTQYF,TGTGCCAGCAGTTTATTGAGGCGGAGTACTAGCACAGATACGCAGTATTTT
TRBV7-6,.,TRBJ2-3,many,CASSLEHGGSNTDTQYF,TGTGCCAGCAGCTTAGAGCACGGGGGTAGCAACACAGATACGCAGTATTTT
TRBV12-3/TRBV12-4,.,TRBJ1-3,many,CASSLAGGPSGNTIYF,TGTGCCAGCAGTTTAGCGGGCGGACCCTCTGGAAACACCATATATTTT
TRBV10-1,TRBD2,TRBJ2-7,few,CASSARSGINYEQYF,TGCGCCAGCAGTGCCCGTAGCGGGATAAACTACGAGCAGTACTTC
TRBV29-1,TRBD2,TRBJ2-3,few,CSASVGLAGGADTQYF,TGCAGCGCATCCGTGGGACTAGCGGGAGGGGCAGATACGCAGTATTTT
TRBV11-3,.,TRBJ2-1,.,CASSLSQGRNEQFF,TGTGCCAGCAGCTTATCTCAGGGCCGTAATGAGCAGTTCTTC
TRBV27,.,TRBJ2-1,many,CASREGVRRHNEQFF,TGTGCCAGCAGGGAGGGTGTTAGAAGGCACAATGAGCAGTTCTTC
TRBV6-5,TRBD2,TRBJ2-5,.,CASSSGPGGMTQYF,TGTGCCAGCAGCTCCGGGCCGGGGGGTATGACCCAGTACTTC